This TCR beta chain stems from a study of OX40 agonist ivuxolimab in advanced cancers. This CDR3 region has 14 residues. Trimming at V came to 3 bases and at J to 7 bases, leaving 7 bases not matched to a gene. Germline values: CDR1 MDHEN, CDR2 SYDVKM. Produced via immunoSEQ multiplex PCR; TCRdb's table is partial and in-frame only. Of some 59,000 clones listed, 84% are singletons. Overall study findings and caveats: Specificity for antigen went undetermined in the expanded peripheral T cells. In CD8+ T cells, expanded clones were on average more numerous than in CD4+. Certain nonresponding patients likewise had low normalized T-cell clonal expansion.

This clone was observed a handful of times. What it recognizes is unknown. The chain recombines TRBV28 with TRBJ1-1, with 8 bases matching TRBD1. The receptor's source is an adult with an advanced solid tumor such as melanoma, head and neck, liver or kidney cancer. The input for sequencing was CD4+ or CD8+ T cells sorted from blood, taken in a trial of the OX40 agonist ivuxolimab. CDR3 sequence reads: CASSFWQGAIEAFF. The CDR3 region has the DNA TGTGCCAGCAGTTTCTGGCAGGGGGCAATTGAAGCTTTCTTT.